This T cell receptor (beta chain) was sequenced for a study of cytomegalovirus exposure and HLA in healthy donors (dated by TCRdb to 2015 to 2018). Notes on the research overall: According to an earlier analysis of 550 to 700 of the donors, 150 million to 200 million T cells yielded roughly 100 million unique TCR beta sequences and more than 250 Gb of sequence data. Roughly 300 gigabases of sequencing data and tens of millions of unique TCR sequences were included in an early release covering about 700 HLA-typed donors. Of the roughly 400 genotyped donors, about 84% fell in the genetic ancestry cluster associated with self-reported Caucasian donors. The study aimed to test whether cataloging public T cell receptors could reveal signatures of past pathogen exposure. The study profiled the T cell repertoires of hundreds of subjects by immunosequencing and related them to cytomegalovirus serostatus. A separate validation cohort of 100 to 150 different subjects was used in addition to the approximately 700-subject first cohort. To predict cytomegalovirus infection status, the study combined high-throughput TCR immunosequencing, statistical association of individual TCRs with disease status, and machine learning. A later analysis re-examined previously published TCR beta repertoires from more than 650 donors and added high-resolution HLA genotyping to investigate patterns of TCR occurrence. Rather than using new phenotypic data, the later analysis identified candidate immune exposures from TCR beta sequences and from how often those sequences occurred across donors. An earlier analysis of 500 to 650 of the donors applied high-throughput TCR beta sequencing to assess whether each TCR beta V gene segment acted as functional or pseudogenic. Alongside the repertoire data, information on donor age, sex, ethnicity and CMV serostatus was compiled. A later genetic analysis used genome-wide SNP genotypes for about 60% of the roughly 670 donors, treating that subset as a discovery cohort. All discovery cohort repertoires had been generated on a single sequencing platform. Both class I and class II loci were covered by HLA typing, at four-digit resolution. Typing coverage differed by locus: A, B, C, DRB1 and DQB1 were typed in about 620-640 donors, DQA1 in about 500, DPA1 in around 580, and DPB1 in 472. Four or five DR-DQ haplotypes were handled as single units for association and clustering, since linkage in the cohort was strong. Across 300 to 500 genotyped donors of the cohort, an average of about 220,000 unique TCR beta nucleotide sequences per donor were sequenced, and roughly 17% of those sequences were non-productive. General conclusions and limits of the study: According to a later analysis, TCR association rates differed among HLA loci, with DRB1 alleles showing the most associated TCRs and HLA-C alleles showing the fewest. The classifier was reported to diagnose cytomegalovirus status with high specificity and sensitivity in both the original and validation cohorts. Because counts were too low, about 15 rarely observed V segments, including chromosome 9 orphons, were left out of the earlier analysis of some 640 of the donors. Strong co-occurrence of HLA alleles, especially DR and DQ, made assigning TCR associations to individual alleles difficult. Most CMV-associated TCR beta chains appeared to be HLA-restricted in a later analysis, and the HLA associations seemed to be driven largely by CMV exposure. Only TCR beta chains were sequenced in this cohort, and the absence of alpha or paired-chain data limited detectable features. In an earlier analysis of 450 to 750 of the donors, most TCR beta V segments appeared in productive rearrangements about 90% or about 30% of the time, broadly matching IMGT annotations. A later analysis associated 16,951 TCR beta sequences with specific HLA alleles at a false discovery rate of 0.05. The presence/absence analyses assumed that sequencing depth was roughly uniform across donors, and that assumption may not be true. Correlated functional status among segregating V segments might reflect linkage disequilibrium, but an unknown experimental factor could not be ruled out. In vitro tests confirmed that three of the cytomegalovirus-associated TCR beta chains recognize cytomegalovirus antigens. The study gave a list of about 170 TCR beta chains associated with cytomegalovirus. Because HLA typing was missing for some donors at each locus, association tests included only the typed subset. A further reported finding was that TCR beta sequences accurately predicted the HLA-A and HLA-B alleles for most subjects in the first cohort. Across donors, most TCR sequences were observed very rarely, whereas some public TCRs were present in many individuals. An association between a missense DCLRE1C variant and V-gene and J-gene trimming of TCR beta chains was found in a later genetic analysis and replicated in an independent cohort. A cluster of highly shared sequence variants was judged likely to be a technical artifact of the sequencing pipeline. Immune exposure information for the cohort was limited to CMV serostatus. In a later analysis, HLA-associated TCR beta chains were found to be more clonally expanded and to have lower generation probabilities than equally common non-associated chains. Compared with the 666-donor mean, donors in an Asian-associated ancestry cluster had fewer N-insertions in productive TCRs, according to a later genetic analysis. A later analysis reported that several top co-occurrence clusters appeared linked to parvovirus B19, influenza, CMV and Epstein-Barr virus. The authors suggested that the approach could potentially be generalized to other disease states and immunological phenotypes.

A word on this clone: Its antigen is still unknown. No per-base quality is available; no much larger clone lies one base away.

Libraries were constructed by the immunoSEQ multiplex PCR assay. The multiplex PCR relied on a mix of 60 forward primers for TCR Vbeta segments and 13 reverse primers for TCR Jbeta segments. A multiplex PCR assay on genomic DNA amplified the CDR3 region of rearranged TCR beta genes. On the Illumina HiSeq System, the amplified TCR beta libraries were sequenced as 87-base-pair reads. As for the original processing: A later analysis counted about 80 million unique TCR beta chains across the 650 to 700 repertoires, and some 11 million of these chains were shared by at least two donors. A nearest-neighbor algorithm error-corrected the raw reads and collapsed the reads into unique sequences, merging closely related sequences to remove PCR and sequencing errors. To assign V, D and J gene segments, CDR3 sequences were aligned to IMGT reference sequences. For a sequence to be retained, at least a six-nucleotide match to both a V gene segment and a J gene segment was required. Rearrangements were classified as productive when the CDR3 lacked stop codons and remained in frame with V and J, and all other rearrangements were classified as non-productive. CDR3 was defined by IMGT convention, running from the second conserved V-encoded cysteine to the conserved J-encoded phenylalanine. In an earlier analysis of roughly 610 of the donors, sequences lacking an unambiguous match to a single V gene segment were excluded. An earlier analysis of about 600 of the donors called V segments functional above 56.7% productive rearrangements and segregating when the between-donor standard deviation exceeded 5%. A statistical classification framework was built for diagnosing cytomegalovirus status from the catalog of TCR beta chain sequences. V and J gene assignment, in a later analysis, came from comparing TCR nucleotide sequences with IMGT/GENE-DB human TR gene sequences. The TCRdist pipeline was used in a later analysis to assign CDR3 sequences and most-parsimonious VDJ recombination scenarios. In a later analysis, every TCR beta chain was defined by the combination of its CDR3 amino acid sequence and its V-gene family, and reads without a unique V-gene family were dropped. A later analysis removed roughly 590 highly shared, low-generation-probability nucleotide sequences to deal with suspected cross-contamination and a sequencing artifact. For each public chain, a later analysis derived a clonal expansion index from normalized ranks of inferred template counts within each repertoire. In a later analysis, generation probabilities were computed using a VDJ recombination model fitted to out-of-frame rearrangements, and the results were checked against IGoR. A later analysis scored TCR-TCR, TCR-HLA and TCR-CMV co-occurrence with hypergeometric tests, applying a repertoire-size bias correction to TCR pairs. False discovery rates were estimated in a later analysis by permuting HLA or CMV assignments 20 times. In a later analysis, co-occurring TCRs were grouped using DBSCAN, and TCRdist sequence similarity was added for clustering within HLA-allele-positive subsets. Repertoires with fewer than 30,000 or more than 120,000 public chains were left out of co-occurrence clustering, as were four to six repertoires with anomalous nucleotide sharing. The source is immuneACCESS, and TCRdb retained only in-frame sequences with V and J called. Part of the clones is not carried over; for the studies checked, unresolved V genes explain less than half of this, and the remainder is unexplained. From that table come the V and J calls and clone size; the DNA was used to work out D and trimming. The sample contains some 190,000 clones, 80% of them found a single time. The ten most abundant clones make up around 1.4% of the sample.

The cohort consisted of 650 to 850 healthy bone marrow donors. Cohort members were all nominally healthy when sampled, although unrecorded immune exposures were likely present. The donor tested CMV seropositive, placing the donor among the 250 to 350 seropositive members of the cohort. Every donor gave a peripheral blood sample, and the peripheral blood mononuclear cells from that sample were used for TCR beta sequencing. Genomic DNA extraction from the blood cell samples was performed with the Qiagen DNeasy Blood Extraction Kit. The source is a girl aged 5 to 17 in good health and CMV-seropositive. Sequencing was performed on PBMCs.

The CDR3 region has the sequence CASSRADTEAFF. The nucleotide sequence reads TGTGCCAGCAGTCGAGCGGACACTGAAGCTTTCTTT. This sequence uses TRBV6-5 and TRBJ1-1; the D gene assignment is ambiguous. V and J lose 5 bases and 3 bases, and a span of 7 bases separates them. The CDR3 measures 12 amino acids from cysteine to phenylalanine. The kept DNA is CDR3 alone, 36 bases in frame from the first base. CDR1 and CDR2 are read off the germline V gene as MNHEY and SVGAGI.